Listed below are T cell receptor beta chains from one sample, sequenced in a study of glioma-infiltrating T cells. TCRdb processed the multiplex PCR reads anew with MiXCR; each CDR3 protein has one entry. In the table there are a few thousand distinct CDR3 sequences, more than 25% of which are singletons. Sequencing was carried out using glioma tissue, nonneoplastic brain tissue, or PBMCs (not recorded which). The receptor set was obtained from a human donor with low-grade glioma or glioblastoma, undergoing nonglioma brain surgery, or in good health (not recorded which). CDR3s include the opening cysteine and the closing phenylalanine or tryptophan. D genes are given only for firm matches. A row's size may be missing; if present it is once, few, many or a size class.

j_call: TRBJ1-1; d_call: -; clone_size: medium-sized; v_call: TRBV12-3/TRBV12-4; cdr3_length: 12; cdr3_aa: CASRTGSLEAFF; cdr3_nt: TGTGCCAGCAGAACCGGGTCGTTAGAAGCTTTCTTT
j_call: TRBJ2-3; d_call: TRBD2; clone_size: medium-sized; v_call: TRBV20-1; cdr3_length: 16; cdr3_aa: CSGQPTGGGNTDTQYF; cdr3_nt: TGCAGTGGCCAACCAACTGGCGGGGGAAACACAGATACGCAGTATTTT
j_call: TRBJ2-5; d_call: -; clone_size: -; v_call: TRBV25-1; cdr3_length: 13; cdr3_aa: CASSQGRTETQYF; cdr3_nt: TGTGCCAGCAGCCAGGGTCGTACAGAGACCCAGTACTTC
j_call: TRBJ1-5; d_call: -; clone_size: many; v_call: TRBV5-5; cdr3_length: 15; cdr3_aa: CASSPYRNPNQPQHF; cdr3_nt: TGTGCCAGCAGCCCCTACAGGAATCCCAATCAGCCCCAGCATTTT
j_call: TRBJ1-2; d_call: TRBD1; clone_size: large; v_call: TRBV6-6; cdr3_length: 14; cdr3_aa: CASSYGQAPYGYTF; cdr3_nt: TGTGCCAGCAGTTACGGACAGGCCCCCTATGGCTACACCTTC
j_call: TRBJ2-1; d_call: -; clone_size: -; v_call: TRBV12-3/TRBV12-4; cdr3_length: 15; cdr3_aa: CASSFGTPLYNEQFF; cdr3_nt: TGTGCCAGCAGTTTCGGGACTCCCCTGTACAATGAGCAGTTCTTC
j_call: TRBJ1-2; d_call: -; clone_size: -; v_call: TRBV29-1; cdr3_length: 13; cdr3_aa: CSVERGRSEGDTF; cdr3_nt: TGCAGCGTTGAACGGGGGAGATCCGAAGGCGACACCTTC
j_call: TRBJ2-3; d_call: -; clone_size: many; v_call: TRBV2; cdr3_length: 12; cdr3_aa: CASRDQGGSEYF; cdr3_nt: TGTGCCAGCAGGGATCAAGGGGGGAGCGAGTATTTT
j_call: TRBJ1-1; d_call: -; clone_size: -; v_call: TRBV20-1; cdr3_length: 15; cdr3_aa: CSARGTDEKNTEAFF; cdr3_nt: TGCAGTGCTAGGGGCACAGACGAGAAGAACACTGAAGCTTTCTTT
j_call: TRBJ1-2; d_call: -; clone_size: -; v_call: TRBV28; cdr3_length: 15; cdr3_aa: CAGSPLFRDNYGYTF; cdr3_nt: TGTGCCGGCAGTCCCTTATTCCGGGATAACTATGGCTACACTTTC
j_call: TRBJ2-3; d_call: TRBD1; clone_size: medium-sized; v_call: TRBV20-1; cdr3_length: 15; cdr3_aa: CSASDGQDSTDTQYF; cdr3_nt: TGCAGTGCTAGTGACGGACAGGACAGCACAGATACGCAGTATTTT
j_call: TRBJ2-5; d_call: -; clone_size: many; v_call: TRBV9; cdr3_length: 15; cdr3_aa: CASSVVADSQETQYF; cdr3_nt: TGTGCCAGCAGCGTAGTAGCGGACAGCCAAGAGACCCAGTACTTC
j_call: TRBJ2-2; d_call: TRBD1; clone_size: many; v_call: TRBV5-1; cdr3_length: 14; cdr3_aa: CASRLGQDTGELFF; cdr3_nt: TGCGCCAGCAGACTCGGACAGGACACCGGGGAGCTGTTTTTT
j_call: TRBJ2-3; d_call: TRBD2; clone_size: many; v_call: TRBV2; cdr3_length: 16; cdr3_aa: CASSENSGGFTDTQYF; cdr3_nt: TGTGCCAGCAGTGAAAATAGCGGGGGGTTCACAGATACGCAGTATTTT
j_call: TRBJ2-2; d_call: -; clone_size: many; v_call: TRBV7-7; cdr3_length: 15; cdr3_aa: CASSSSTMGTGELFF; cdr3_nt: TGTGCCAGCAGCTCGAGTACCATGGGTACCGGGGAGCTGTTTTTT
j_call: TRBJ1-6; d_call: -; clone_size: -; v_call: TRBV15; cdr3_length: 16; cdr3_aa: CATSTQGPLYNSPLHF; cdr3_nt: TGTGCCACCAGCACCCAAGGCCCGCTTTATAATTCACCCCTCCACTTT
j_call: TRBJ1-5; d_call: -; clone_size: medium-sized; v_call: TRBV20-1; cdr3_length: 15; cdr3_aa: CSAKGADYSNQPQHF; cdr3_nt: TGCAGTGCAAAGGGTGCGGATTATAGCAATCAGCCCCAGCATTTT
j_call: TRBJ2-3; d_call: TRBD1; clone_size: medium-sized; v_call: TRBV6-6; cdr3_length: 15; cdr3_aa: CASSYSGTGTDTQYF; cdr3_nt: TGTGCCAGCAGTTACTCCGGGACAGGCACAGATACGCAGTATTTT
j_call: TRBJ2-1; d_call: -; clone_size: medium-sized; v_call: TRBV3-1; cdr3_length: 12; cdr3_aa: CASSISGEEQFF; cdr3_nt: TGTGCCAGCAGTATTTCGGGGGAAGAGCAGTTCTTC
j_call: TRBJ2-7; d_call: -; clone_size: many; v_call: TRBV3-1; cdr3_length: 14; cdr3_aa: CASSQDSTVYEQYF; cdr3_nt: TGTGCCAGCAGCCAAGATTCGACTGTATACGAGCAGTACTTC
j_call: TRBJ2-1; d_call: TRBD1; clone_size: -; v_call: TRBV4-1; cdr3_length: 14; cdr3_aa: CASSAQTGVNEQFF; cdr3_nt: TGCGCCAGCAGCGCACAGACAGGGGTTAATGAGCAGTTCTTC
j_call: TRBJ2-5; d_call: TRBD2; clone_size: medium-sized; v_call: TRBV24-1; cdr3_length: 17; cdr3_aa: CATSDGLLAGAYQTQYF; cdr3_nt: TGTGCCACCAGTGATGGTTTGCTAGCGGGCGCGTATCAGACCCAGTACTTC
j_call: TRBJ2-2; d_call: TRBD1; clone_size: many; v_call: TRBV5-1; cdr3_length: 14; cdr3_aa: CASRSTGASGELFF; cdr3_nt: TGCGCCAGCAGGTCGACAGGGGCATCCGGGGAGCTGTTTTTT
j_call: TRBJ2-1; d_call: -; clone_size: medium-sized; v_call: TRBV3-1; cdr3_length: 13; cdr3_aa: CASSQTRSTEQFF; cdr3_nt: TGTGCCAGCAGCCAGACCCGATCAACTGAGCAGTTCTTC
j_call: TRBJ1-1; d_call: -; clone_size: medium-sized; v_call: TRBV19; cdr3_length: 11; cdr3_aa: CASNSGTEAFF; cdr3_nt: TGTGCCAGTAACTCGGGAACTGAAGCTTTCTTT
j_call: TRBJ2-3; d_call: -; clone_size: -; v_call: TRBV6-5; cdr3_length: 15; cdr3_aa: CASSSSSIHRNTQYF; cdr3_nt: TGTGCCAGCAGTTCCTCGTCCATTCACCGGAATACTCAGTATTTT
j_call: TRBJ2-5; d_call: -; clone_size: -; v_call: TRBV28; cdr3_length: 16; cdr3_aa: CASTSADWRGQETQYF; cdr3_nt: TGTGCCAGCACTTCTGCCGACTGGCGGGGGCAAGAGACCCAGTATTTC
j_call: TRBJ2-3; d_call: -; clone_size: medium-sized; v_call: TRBV28; cdr3_length: 15; cdr3_aa: CASSPHSGGTDTQYF; cdr3_nt: TGTGCCAGCAGTCCTCATTCGGGGGGCACAGATACGCAGTATTTT
j_call: TRBJ2-7; d_call: -; clone_size: medium-sized; v_call: TRBV6-6; cdr3_length: 13; cdr3_aa: CASSYSPGGEQYF; cdr3_nt: TGTGCCAGCAGTTACTCGCCGGGCGGCGAGCAGTACTTC
j_call: TRBJ1-2; d_call: -; clone_size: medium-sized; v_call: TRBV7-9; cdr3_length: 12; cdr3_aa: CASSSQGYGYTF; cdr3_nt: TGTGCCAGCAGCTCCCAGGGCTATGGCTACACCTTC
j_call: TRBJ2-1; d_call: -; clone_size: many; v_call: TRBV14; cdr3_length: 18; cdr3_aa: CASSQDPSIKPLLNEQFF; cdr3_nt: TGTGCCAGCAGCCAAGATCCCAGCATCAAACCGCTTTTAAATGAGCAGTTCTTC
j_call: TRBJ2-7; d_call: TRBD2; clone_size: medium-sized; v_call: TRBV6-6; cdr3_length: 15; cdr3_aa: CASSYATSGGLEQYF; cdr3_nt: TGTGCCAGCAGTTACGCAACTAGCGGGGGGCTCGAGCAGTACTTC
j_call: TRBJ1-1; d_call: -; clone_size: many; v_call: TRBV12-3/TRBV12-4; cdr3_length: 14; cdr3_aa: CASRRSGGGTEAFF; cdr3_nt: TGTGCCAGCAGACGATCTGGGGGTGGCACTGAAGCTTTCTTT
j_call: TRBJ2-5; d_call: TRBD2; clone_size: few; v_call: TRBV11-3; cdr3_length: 15; cdr3_aa: CASTLAGGDQETQYF; cdr3_nt: TGTGCCAGCACGCTAGCGGGGGGGGATCAAGAGACCCAGTACTTC
j_call: TRBJ2-3; d_call: -; clone_size: -; v_call: TRBV7-9; cdr3_length: 12; cdr3_aa: CASSLGADTQYF; cdr3_nt: TGTGCCAGCAGCTTAGGGGCAGATACGCAGTATTTT
j_call: TRBJ2-1; d_call: -; clone_size: medium-sized; v_call: TRBV2; cdr3_length: 18; cdr3_aa: CASSDGPLGGGGLNEQFF; cdr3_nt: TGTGCCAGCAGTGATGGGCCCCTTGGGGGCGGGGGCCTCAATGAGCAGTTCTTC
j_call: TRBJ2-1; d_call: -; clone_size: many; v_call: TRBV5-5; cdr3_length: 17; cdr3_aa: CASSLMTAFDSYNEQFF; cdr3_nt: TGTGCCAGCAGCTTGATGACAGCGTTTGACTCCTACAATGAGCAGTTCTTC
j_call: TRBJ2-6; d_call: -; clone_size: few; v_call: TRBV19; cdr3_length: 16; cdr3_aa: CASSPTGFSGANVLTF; cdr3_nt: TGTGCCAGTAGTCCTACAGGGTTCTCTGGGGCCAACGTCCTGACTTTC
j_call: TRBJ2-3; d_call: -; clone_size: medium-sized; v_call: TRBV3-1; cdr3_length: 17; cdr3_aa: CASSLRGLGGLTDTQYF; cdr3_nt: TGTGCCAGCAGCTTAAGAGGCTTGGGCGGCCTCACAGATACGCAGTATTTT
j_call: TRBJ2-5; d_call: -; clone_size: many; v_call: TRBV3-1; cdr3_length: 13; cdr3_aa: CASSQEAQETQYF; cdr3_nt: TGTGCCAGCAGCCAAGAGGCACAAGAGACCCAGTACTTC
j_call: TRBJ2-5; d_call: -; clone_size: -; v_call: TRBV24-1; cdr3_length: 14; cdr3_aa: CATQSPIGEQTQYF; cdr3_nt: TGTGCCACCCAGAGCCCAATCGGCGAGCAGACCCAGTACTTC